This T cell receptor (beta chain) was documented in a study of beta chain features in type 1 diabetes. Overall study context: Investigators examined 107,917,701 sorted cells across all samples. Overall study results and limits: Moderate but significant shortening of TCRB CDR3s was recorded in all four CD4+ subsets from Type 1 diabetes patients. A cDNA-based sequencing approach could over-represent cells with high TCR expression. Comparison showed that naive, central memory and Treg TCRB repertoires appeared more similar among patients than among healthy donors.

Every isolated RNA sample was fully reverse transcribed, so sequencing captured expressed TCRB transcripts. Using immunoSEQ multiplex PCR, the repertoire was profiled, and TCRdb retains in-frame clones only, with some absent. The sample yields a few hundred thousand clones, over 9% seen once. The germline CDR1 and CDR2 sequences are MGHRA and YSYEKL. Trimming at V came to 4 bases and at J to 4 bases, leaving 5 bases not matched to a gene. The CDR3 spans 14 residues. Remarks on this clone: Its antigen is unidentified. This could be a read error, since a much larger clone is one nucleotide away.

What was sequenced was central memory CD4+ T cells from blood. The chain joins TRBV4-1 to TRBJ2-5; 8 nucleotides line up with TRBD1. This receptor was obtained from a man aged 30 to 39 with type 1 diabetes. The DNA for the CDR3 is TGCGCCAGCAGCCCGGGACAGGTACTAGAGACCCAGTACTTC. This gives the protein CASSPGQVLETQYF.